This T cell receptor beta chain was sequenced for a study of blood T cell repertoires in COVID-19. V lost 1 base and J lost 0; bases outside the gene matches: 8. The CDR3 is made up of 18 amino acids. The germline gives CDR1 SGDLS, CDR2 YYNGEE. Authors' processing steps: Amplification from reference gene primers served as the basis for estimated nucleated cell counts. Only in-frame clones appear in the TCRdb table, and some are missing; sequencing was by immunoSEQ multiplex PCR. V, J and clone size reflect that table, while D and trimming were determined from the DNA. The sample lists fewer than 350,000 clones, approximately 88% occurring once.

Sequencing used peripheral blood. The TCR sequence derives from a woman aged 25 to 39 with COVID-19, enrolled during active disease. This chain links TRBV9 with TRBJ2-1; 9 bases agree with TRBD2. DNA of the CDR3: TGTGCCAGCAGCGTAAGTGGCGGGAGGGGATCCTCCTACAATGAGCAGTTCTTC. As protein: CASSVSGGRGSSYNEQFF. The full variable domain, rest sourced from reference TRBV9 and TRBJ2-1, is DSGVTQTPKHLITATGQRVTLRCSPRSGDLSVYWYQQSLDQGLQFLIQYYNGEERAKGNILERFSAQQFPDLHSELNLSSLELGDSALYFCASSVSGGRGSSYNEQFFGPGTRLTVL.